Sequencing of this T cell receptor beta chain was carried out in a study of glioma-infiltrating T cells after dendritic cell vaccination. The germline V gene encodes CDR1 SGHRS and CDR2 YFSETQ. V gave up 0 bases and J gave up 3 bases; unmatched junction bases: 2. The CDR3 covers 15 residues. Profiling relied on immunoSEQ multiplex PCR, and the TCRdb table lists in-frame clones only, not all of them. The data hold about 82,000 clones, with 70% to 90% observed a single time. Specimen: blood, collected before dendritic cell vaccination. The J gene is TRBJ1-1, the V gene TRBV5-1; 10 bases align to TRBD1. This clonotype was sampled from a human donor with glioblastoma. CDR3 region: CASSLGDRGHTEAFF. CDR3 nucleotide sequence: TGCGCCAGCAGCTTGGGGGACAGGGGTCACACTGAAGCTTTCTTT.